This TCR beta chain was sequenced for a study of control samples from healthy donors and cancer patients. CDR3 length: 15 residues. J lost 4 bases, V lost 6 bases, and 4 bases had no gene match. Germline V gene sequence: CDR1 MRHNA, CDR2 SNTAGT. This clone was observed once. The repertoire was sequenced with immunoSEQ multiplex PCR; TCRdb's copy has only in-frame clones and lacks some. The data hold approximately 120,000 clones, with approximately 90% observed a single time. The chain uses TRBV6-4 and TRBJ2-3; 13 bases match TRBD2. The sequenced sample consisted of blood. This TCR derives from a woman between 45 and 65 years old in good health. Here the CDR3 reads CASSPTSGGADTQYF. The CDR3 nucleotides read TGTGCCAGCAGCCCCACTAGCGGGGGGGCAGATACGCAGTATTTT.